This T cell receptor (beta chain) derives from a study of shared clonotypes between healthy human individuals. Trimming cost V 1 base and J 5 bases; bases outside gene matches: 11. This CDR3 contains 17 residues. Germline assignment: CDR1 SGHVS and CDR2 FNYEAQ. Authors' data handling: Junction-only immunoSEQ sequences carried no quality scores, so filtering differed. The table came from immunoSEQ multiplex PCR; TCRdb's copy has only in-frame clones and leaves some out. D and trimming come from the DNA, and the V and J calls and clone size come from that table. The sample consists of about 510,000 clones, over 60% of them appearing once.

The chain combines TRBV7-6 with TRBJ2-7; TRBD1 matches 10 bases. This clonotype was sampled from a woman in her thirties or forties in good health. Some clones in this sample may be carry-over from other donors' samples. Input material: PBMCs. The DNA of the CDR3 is TGTGCCAGCAGCTTAGGGCCCTCCGGGACAGGGGAGGACGAGCAGTACTTC. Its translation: CASSLGPSGTGEDEQYF.